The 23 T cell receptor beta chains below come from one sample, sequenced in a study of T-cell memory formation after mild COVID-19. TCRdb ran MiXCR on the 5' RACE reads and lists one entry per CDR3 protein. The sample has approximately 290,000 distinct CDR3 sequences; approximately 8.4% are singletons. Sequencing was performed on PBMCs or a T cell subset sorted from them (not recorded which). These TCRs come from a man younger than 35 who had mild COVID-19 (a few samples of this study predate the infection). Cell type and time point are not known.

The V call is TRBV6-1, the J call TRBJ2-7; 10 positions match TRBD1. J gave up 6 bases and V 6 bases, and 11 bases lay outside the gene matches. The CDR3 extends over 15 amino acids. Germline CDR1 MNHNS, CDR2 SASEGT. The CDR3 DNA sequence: TGTGCCAGCAGCCCAAGGGGGACAGGGGCCTTCGAGCAGTACGTC. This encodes CASSPRGTGAFEQYV.

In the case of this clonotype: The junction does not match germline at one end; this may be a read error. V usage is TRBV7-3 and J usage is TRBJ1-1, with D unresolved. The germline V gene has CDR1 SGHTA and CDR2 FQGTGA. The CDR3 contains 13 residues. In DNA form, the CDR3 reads TGTGCCAGCAGCCCTCATGCTGGAGTCTGGGCTTTCTTC. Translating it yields CASSPHAGVWAFF.

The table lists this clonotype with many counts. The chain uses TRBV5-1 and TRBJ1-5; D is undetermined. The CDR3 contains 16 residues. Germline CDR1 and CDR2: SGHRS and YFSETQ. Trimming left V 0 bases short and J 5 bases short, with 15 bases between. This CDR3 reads CASSLGLGEGDQPQHF. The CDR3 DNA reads TGCGCCAGCAGCTTGGGTCTGGGCGAGGGTGATCAGCCCCAGCATTTT. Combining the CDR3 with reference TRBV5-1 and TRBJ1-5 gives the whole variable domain KAGVTQTPRYLIKTRGQQVTLSCSPISGHRSVSWYQQTPGQGLQFLFEYFSETQRNKGNFPGRFSGRQFSNSRSEMNVSTLELGDSALYLCASSLGLGEGDQPQHFGDGTRLSIL.

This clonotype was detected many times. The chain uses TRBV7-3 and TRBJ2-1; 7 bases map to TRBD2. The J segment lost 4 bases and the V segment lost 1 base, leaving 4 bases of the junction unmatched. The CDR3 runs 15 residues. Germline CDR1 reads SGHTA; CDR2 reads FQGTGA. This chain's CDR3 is CASSLRASGYNEQFF. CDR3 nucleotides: TGTGCCAGCAGCTTAAGGGCTAGCGGTTACAATGAGCAGTTCTTC.

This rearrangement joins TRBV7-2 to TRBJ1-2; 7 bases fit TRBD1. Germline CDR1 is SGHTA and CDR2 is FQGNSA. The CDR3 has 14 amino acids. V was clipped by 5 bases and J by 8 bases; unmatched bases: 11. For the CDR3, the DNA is TGTGCCAGCAGCGACGGACGTTGGACAGGAGGCTACACCTTC. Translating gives CASSDGRWTGGYTF. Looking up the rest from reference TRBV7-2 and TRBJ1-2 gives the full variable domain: GAGVSQSPSNKVTEKGKDVELRCDPISGHTALYWYRQSLGQGLEFLIYFQGNSAPDKSGLPSDRFSAERTGGSVSTLTIQRTQQEDSAVYLCASSDGRWTGGYTFGSGTRLTVV.

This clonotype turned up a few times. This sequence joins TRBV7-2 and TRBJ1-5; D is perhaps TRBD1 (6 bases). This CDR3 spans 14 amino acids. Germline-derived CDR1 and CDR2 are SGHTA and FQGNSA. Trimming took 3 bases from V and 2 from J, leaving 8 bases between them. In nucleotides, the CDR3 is TGTGCCAGCAGCTTCCGACAGGGCAATCAGCCCCAGCATTTT. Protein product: CASSFRQGNQPQHF.

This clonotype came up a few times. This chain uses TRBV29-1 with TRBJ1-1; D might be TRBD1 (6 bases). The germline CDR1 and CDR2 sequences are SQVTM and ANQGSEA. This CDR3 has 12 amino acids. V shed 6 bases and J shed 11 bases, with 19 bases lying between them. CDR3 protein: CSVAGPGTTAFF. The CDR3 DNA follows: TGCAGCGTCGCAGGTCCCGGGACAACGGCTTTCTTT.

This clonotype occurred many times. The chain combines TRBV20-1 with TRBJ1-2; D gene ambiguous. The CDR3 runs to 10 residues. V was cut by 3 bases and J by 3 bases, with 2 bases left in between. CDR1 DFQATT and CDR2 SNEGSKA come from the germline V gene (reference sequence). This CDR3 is CSARDYGYTF. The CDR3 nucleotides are TGCAGTGCTAGGGACTATGGCTACACCTTC.

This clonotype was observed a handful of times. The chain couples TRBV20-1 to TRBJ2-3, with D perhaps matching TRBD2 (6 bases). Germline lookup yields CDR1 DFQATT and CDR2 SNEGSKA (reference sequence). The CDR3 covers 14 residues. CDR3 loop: CSQEGLPTTDTQYF. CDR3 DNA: TGCTCCCAAGAGGGACTTCCCACCACAGATACGCAGTATTTT.

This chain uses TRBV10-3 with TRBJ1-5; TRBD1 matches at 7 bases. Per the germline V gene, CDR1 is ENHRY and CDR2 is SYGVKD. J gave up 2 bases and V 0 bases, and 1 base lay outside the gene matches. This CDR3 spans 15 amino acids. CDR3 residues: CAISESQGGNQPQHF. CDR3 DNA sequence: TGTGCCATCAGTGAGTCTCAGGGGGGCAATCAGCCCCAGCATTTT.

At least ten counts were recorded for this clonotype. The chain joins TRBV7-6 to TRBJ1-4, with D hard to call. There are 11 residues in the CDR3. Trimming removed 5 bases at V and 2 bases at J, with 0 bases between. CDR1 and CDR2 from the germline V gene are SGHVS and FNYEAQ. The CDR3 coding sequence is TGTGCCAGCAGCACTAATGAAAAACTGTTTTTT. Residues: CASSTNEKLFF.

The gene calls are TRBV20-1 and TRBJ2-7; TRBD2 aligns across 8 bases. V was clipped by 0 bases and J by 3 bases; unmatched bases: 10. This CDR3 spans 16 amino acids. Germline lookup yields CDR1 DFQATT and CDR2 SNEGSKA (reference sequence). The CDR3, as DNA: TGCAGTGCTAGAGACCCCGGGGGGGATACTAACTACGAGCAGTACTTC. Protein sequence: CSARDPGGDTNYEQYF.

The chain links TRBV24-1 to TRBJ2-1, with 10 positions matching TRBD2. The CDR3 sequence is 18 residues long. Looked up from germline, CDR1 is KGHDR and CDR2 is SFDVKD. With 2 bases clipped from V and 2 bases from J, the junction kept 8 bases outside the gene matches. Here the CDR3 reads CATSDSRIAGGPYNEQFF. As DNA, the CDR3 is TGTGCCACCAGTGATTCCCGGATAGCGGGGGGTCCCTACAATGAGCAGTTCTTC.

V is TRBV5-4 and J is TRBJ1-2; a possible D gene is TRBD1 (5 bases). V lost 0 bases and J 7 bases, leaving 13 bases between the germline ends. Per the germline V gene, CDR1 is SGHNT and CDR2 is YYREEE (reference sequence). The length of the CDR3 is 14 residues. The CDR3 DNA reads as TGTGCCAGCAGCTTGGTCGGGGGAGAGAGTGGCTACACCTTC. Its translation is CASSLVGGESGYTF.

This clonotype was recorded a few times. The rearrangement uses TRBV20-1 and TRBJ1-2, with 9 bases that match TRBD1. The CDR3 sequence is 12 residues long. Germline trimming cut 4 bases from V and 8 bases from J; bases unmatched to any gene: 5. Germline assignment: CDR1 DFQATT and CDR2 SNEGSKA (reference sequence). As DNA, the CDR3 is TGCAGTGCTAAAGGGACAGGGTTCGGCTACACCTTC. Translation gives CSAKGTGFGYTF.

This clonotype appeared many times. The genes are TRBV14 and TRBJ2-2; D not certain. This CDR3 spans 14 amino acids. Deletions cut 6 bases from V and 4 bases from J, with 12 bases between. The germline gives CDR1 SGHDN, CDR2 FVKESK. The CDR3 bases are TGTGCCAGCAGAACTTCGGGCGGCACCGGGGAGCTGTTTTTT. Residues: CASRTSGGTGELFF.

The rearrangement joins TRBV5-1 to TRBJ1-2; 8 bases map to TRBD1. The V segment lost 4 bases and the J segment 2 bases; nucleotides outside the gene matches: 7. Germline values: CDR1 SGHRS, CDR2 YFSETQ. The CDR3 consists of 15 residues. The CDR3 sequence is CASSIDRGLNYGYTF. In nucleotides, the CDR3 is TGCGCCAGCAGCATCGACAGGGGACTAAACTATGGCTACACCTTC.

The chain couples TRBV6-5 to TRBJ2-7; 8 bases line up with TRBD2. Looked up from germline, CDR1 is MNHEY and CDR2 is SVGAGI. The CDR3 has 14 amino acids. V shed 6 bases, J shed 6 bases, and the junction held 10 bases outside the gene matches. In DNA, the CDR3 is TGTGCCAGCAGACCCGGCGGGGGGCTGAGCGAGCAGTACTTC. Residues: CASRPGGGLSEQYF.

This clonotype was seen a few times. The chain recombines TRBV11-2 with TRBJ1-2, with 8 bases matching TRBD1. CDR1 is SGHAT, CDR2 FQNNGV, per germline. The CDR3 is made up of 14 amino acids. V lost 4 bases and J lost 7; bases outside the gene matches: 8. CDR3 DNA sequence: TGTGCCAGCAGCTCCAACAGGGGGTACTCTGGCTACACCTTC. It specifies CASSSNRGYSGYTF.

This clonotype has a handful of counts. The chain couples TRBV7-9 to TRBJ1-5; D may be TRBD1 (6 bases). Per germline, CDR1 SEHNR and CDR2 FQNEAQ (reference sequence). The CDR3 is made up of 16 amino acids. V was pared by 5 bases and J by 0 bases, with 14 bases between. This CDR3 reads CASSQGTTDSNQPQHF. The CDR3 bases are TGTGCCAGCAGCCAGGGGACAACAGATAGCAATCAGCCCCAGCATTTT. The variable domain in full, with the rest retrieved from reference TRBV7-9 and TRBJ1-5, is DTGVSQNPRHKITKRGQNVTFRCDPISEHNRLYWYRQTLGQGPEFLTYFQNEAQLEKSRLLSDRFSAERPKGSFSTLEIQRTEQGDSAMYLCASSQGTTDSNQPQHFGDGTRLSIL.

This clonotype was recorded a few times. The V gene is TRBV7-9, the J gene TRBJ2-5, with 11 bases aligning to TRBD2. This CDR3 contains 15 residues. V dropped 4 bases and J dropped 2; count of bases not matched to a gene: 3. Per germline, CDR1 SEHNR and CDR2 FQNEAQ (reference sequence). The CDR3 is CASSSTSGAQETQYF. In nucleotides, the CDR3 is TGTGCCAGCAGCTCGACTAGCGGGGCGCAAGAGACCCAGTACTTC. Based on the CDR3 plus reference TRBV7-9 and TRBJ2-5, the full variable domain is DTGVSQNPRHKITKRGQNVTFRCDPISEHNRLYWYRQTLGQGPEFLTYFQNEAQLEKSRLLSDRFSAERPKGSFSTLEIQRTEQGDSAMYLCASSSTSGAQETQYFGPGTRLLVL.

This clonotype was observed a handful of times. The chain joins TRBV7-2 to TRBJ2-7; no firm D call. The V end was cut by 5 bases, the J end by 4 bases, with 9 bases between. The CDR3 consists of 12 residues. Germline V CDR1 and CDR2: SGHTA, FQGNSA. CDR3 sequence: CASSRRVYEQYV. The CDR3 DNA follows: TGTGCCAGCAGCAGAAGGGTTTACGAGCAGTACGTC.

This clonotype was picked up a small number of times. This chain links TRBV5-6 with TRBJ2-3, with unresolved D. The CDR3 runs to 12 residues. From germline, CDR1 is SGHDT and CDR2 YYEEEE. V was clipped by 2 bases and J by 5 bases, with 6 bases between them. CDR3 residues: CASSFEIDTQYF. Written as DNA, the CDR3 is TGTGCCAGCAGCTTTGAAATAGATACGCAGTATTTT.